Presented here are 5 T cell receptor beta chains from one specimen sequenced in a study of control samples from healthy donors and cancer patients. Assay used: immunoSEQ multiplex PCR; TCRdb lists only in-frame clones, some missing. The table includes about 34,000 clones, 70% to 90% detected once. The source material was PBMCs. The receptors were gathered from a woman in her thirties or forties with lung cancer.

This rearrangement joins TRBV4-1 to TRBJ2-5; 8 nucleotides match TRBD1. Germline trimming cut 4 bases from V and 5 bases from J; bases unmatched to any gene: 9. CDR1 is MGHRA, CDR2 YSYEKL, per germline. The length of the CDR3 is 15 residues. In DNA form, the CDR3 reads TGCGCCAGCAGCCGCCAACAGGGGGTTGGCGAGACCCAGTACTTC. Translating gives CASSRQQGVGETQYF.

The chain combines TRBV5-5 with TRBJ2-1; D is unclear. Germline lookup yields CDR1 SGHKS and CDR2 YYEKEE (reference sequence). The CDR3 totals 13 residues. The V end lost 0 bases, the J end lost 5 bases, and 6 bases lay between the germline ends. DNA for the CDR3: TGTGCCAGCAGCTTGGCCCCAAACAATGAGCAGTTCTTC. Translating gives CASSLAPNNEQFF. The whole variable domain, remainder taken from reference TRBV5-5 and TRBJ2-1, is DAGVTQSPTHLIKTRGQQVTLRCSPISGHKSVSWYQQVLGQGPQFIFQYYEKEERGRGNFPDRFSARQFPNYSSELNVNALLLGDSALYLCASSLAPNNEQFFGPGTRLTVL.

The chain links TRBV6-6 to TRBJ2-1; 9 nucleotides agree with TRBD1. The CDR3 totals 13 residues. V was clipped by 9 bases and J by 5 bases; unmatched bases: 5. Looked up from germline, CDR1 is MNHNY and CDR2 is SVGAGI (reference sequence). DNA of the CDR3: TGTGCCAGTCGGACAGGGGACCACAATGAGCAGTTCTTC. Translating it yields CASRTGDHNEQFF.

The rearrangement uses TRBV3-1 (or the pseudogene TRBV3-2) and TRBJ1-4; D is possibly TRBD1 (5 bases). V was trimmed by 1 base and J by 2 bases, leaving 5 bases between them. Per germline, CDR1 LGHDT and CDR2 YNNKEL (reference sequence). The CDR3 length is 14 residues. CDR3: CASSQGGTNEKLFF. CDR3 in DNA: TGTGCCAGCAGCCAAGGGGGGACTAATGAAAAACTGTTTTTT.

CDR3 nucleotides: TGCAGCGTTGCAAGGACAGGCGTCCAAGAGACCCAGTACTTC. Its protein is CSVARTGVQETQYF. The chain is built from TRBV29-1 and TRBJ2-5, with 7 bases matching TRBD1. The CDR3 runs to 14 residues. V was clipped by 4 bases and J by 1 base; unmatched bases: 6. The germline V gene encodes CDR1 SQVTM and CDR2 ANQGSEA.